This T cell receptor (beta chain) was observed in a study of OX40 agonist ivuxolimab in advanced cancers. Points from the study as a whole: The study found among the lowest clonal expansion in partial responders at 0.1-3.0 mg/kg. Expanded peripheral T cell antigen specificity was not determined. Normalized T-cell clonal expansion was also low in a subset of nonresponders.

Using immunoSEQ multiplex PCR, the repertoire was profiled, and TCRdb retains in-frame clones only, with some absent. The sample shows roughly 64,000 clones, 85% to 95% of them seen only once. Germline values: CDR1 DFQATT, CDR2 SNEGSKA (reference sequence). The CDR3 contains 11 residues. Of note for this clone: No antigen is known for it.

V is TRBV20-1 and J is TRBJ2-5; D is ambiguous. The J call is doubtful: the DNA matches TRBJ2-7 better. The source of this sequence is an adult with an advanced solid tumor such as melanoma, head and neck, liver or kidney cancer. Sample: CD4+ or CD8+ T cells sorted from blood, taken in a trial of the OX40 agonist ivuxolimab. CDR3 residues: CSAAGPYEQYF. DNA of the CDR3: TGCAGTGCTGCCGGGCCCTACGAGCAGTACTTC.